The clone carrying this T cell receptor beta chain was observed a few times. The germline gives CDR1 LGHDT, CDR2 YNNKEL (reference sequence). CDR3 length: 12 amino acids. Trimming cost V 7 bases and J 8 bases, with 14 bases left between them. This entry is derived from a study of T cell responses to AZD1222 COVID-19 vaccine. Data came from immunoSEQ multiplex PCR; TCRdb stores just in-frame clones and leaves some out. This table has roughly 120,000 clones, roughly 89% appearing once. The J gene is TRBJ1-2, the V gene TRBV3-1 (or the pseudogene TRBV3-2); a weak D match, TRBD1 (5 bases). The clonotype originates from an adult who received the AZD1222 COVID-19 vaccine. The source material was peripheral blood, sampled 28 days after the second AZD1222 dose. The CDR3 spells CASTPGAGGYTF. CDR3 bases: TGTGCCAGCACCCCTGGGGCGGGAGGCTACACCTTC.